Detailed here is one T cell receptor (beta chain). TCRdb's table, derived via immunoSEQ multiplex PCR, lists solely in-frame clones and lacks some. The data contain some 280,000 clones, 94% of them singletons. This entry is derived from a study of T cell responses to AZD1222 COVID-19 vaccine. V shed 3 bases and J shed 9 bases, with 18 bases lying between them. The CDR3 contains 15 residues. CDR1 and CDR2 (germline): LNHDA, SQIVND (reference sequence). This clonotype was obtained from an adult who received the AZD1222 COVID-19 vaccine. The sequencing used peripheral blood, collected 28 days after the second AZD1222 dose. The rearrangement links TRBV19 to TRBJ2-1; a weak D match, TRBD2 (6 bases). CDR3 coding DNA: TGTGCCAGTAGTATCTCTGGGACTGTTGCTGGTGAGCAGTTCTTC. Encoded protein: CASSISGTVAGEQFF.